One and the same sample provided the 9 T cell receptor beta chains below, sequenced in a study of regulatory T cells in long-lasting Graves disease. Noted time point: newly diagnosed GD, antithyroid drugs for less than 3 months. There was RNA extracted from PBMCs, and the TCR library was made from it. CDR3-region Arm-PCR and iRepertoire HTBI primers produced the TCR beta libraries. TCRdb re-called the multiplex PCR reads with MiXCR, one entry per CDR3 protein. The sample has hundreds of thousands of distinct CDR3 sequences, 18% seen once. The sequenced sample was peripheral blood mononuclear cells (PBMCs), obtained at new diagnosis, from a patient treated with antithyroid drugs. The receptors shown here come from a female donor with Graves disease.

This clonotype showed up many times. The chain couples TRBV6-5 to TRBJ1-2; TRBD1 matches 8 bases. CDR3 length: 15 residues. V shed 2 bases, J shed 4 bases, and the junction held 6 bases outside the gene matches. Per germline, CDR1 MNHEY and CDR2 SVGAGI. CDR3 in amino acids: CASSYGTGGGYGYTF. CDR3 nucleotide sequence: TGTGCCAGCAGTTACGGGACAGGCGGGGGCTATGGCTACACCTTC.

In DNA form, the CDR3 reads TGCAGTGCTAGAGATCAATCCAGGAGAGCTTGGAATGGCTACACCTTC. Residues: CSARDQSRRAWNGYTF. The V call is TRBV20-1, the J call TRBJ1-2, with unresolved D. CDR3 size: 16 residues. Trimming removed 0 bases at V and 6 bases at J, with 20 bases between. Germline V gene lookup returns CDR1 DFQATT and CDR2 SNEGSKA (reference sequence).

As concerns this clonotype: This likely traces to a read error, being one base from a far larger clone. It is likely a read error, because the conserved phenylalanine at the end of the CDR3 is missing. The chain carries TRBV19 and TRBJ2-5; TRBD1 aligns across 9 bases. The CDR3 is made up of 14 amino acids. Looked up from germline, CDR1 is LNHDA and CDR2 is SQIVND (reference sequence). V lost 9 bases, J lost 5 bases, and 10 bases stayed unmatched. The CDR3 DNA follows: TGTGCCAGCAGTGGGACAGGGTCAGGGGAGACCCAGTACTCC. Amino acid sequence: CASSGTGSGETQYS.

This clonotype was picked up many times. V gene TRBV20-1 combines with J gene TRBJ1-1; 10 bases agree with TRBD1. CDR1 is DFQATT, CDR2 SNEGSKA, per germline (reference sequence). The CDR3 extends over 15 amino acids. The V gene end was trimmed by 4 bases and the J gene end by 4 bases; junction bases not matched to a gene: 9. The CDR3 reads CSATDRGPVTTEAFF. The CDR3 region has the DNA TGCAGTGCTACCGACAGGGGGCCGGTGACCACTGAAGCTTTCTTT.

In the case of this clonotype: Given a much more abundant clone one base away, this may be a read error. This likely comes from a read error, as the CDR3 has no conserved phenylalanine or tryptophan at its end. The chain has TRBV6-9 and TRBJ2-1; 9 bases line up with TRBD1. This CDR3 spans 17 amino acids. Germline loops: CDR1 MNHGY, CDR2 SVAAGI. V dropped 3 bases and J dropped 4; count of bases not matched to a gene: 10. In DNA form, the CDR3 reads TGTGCCAGCAGTTACTCCACGGGACAGGGAACGTACAATGAGCAGTTCCTC. The encoded protein is CASSYSTGQGTYNEQFL.

A few counts support this clonotype. A much larger clonotype is one base distant, so this may be a read error. This rearrangement joins TRBV24-1 to TRBJ2-5; a weak D match, TRBD1 (5 bases). The CDR3 runs to 16 residues. CDR1 is KGHDR, CDR2 SFDVKD, per germline. Trimming shortened V by 4 bases and J by 4 bases, and 18 bases separated the two germline ends. The DNA of the CDR3 is TGTGCCACCAGTGACCTACGACACGTTAGGGGAGAGACCCAGTACTTC. Protein sequence: CATSDLRHVRGETQYF.

As for this clonotype: The CDR3 ends on some other residue instead of the conserved phenylalanine or tryptophan, so this is likely a read error. The chain is built from TRBV2 and TRBJ2-7, with 7 bases lining up with TRBD1. Germline CDR1 is SNHLY and CDR2 is FYNNEI. This CDR3 region has 13 residues. Trimming at V came to 3 bases and at J to 4 bases, leaving 3 bases not matched to a gene. This CDR3 is CASSDVRGYEQYS. The DNA of the CDR3 is TGTGCCAGCAGTGACGTCAGGGGGTACGAGCAGTACTCC.

This clonotype appeared many times. The chain is built from TRBV6-5 and TRBJ1-1; D is undetermined. This CDR3 spans 16 amino acids. Trimming cost V 2 bases and J 3 bases, with 16 bases left between them. Per the germline V gene, CDR1 is MNHEY and CDR2 is SVGAGI. CDR3 DNA: TGTGCCAGCAGTTACAGGTCAGCGAGGCAGTACACTGAAGCTTTCTTT. This sequence encodes CASSYRSARQYTEAFF.

This clonotype was detected ten times or more. This rearrangement joins TRBV6-1 to TRBJ2-2; a weak D match, TRBD2 (5 bases). Germline CDR1 and CDR2: MNHNS and SASEGT. The CDR3 is made up of 13 amino acids. V lost 7 bases to trimming and J lost 2 bases, with 8 bases between them. The CDR3 loop is CASTSFNTGELFF. CDR3 bases: TGTGCCAGCACTAGCTTCAACACCGGGGAGCTGTTTTTT.